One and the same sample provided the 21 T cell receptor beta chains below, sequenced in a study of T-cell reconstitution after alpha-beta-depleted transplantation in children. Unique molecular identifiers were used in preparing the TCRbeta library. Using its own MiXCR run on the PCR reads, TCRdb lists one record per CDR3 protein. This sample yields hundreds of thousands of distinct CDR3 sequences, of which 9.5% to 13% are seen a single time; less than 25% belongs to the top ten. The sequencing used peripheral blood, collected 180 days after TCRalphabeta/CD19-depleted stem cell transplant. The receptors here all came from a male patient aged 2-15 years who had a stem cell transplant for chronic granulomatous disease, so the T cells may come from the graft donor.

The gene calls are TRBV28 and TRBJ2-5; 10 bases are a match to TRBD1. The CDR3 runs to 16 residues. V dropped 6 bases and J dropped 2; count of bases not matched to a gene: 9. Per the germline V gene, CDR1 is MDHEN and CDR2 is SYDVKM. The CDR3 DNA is TGTGCCAGCAGGAAAGGCTGGACAGGGGGGCAAGAGACCCAGTACTTC. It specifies CASRKGWTGGQETQYF.

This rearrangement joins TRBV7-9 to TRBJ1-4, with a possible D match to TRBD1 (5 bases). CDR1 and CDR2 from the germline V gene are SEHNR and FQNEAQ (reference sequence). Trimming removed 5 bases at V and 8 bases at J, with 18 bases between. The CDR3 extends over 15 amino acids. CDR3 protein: CASSRVAQAGEKLFF. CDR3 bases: TGTGCCAGCAGCAGGGTGGCACAGGCTGGCGAAAAACTGTTTTTT.

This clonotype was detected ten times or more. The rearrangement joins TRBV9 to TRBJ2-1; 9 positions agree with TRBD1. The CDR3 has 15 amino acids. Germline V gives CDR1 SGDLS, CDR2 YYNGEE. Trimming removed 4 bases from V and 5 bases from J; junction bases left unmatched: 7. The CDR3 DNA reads TGTGCCAGCAGCAACCGGGACAGGGTAGACAATGAGCAGTTCTTC. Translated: CASSNRDRVDNEQFF.

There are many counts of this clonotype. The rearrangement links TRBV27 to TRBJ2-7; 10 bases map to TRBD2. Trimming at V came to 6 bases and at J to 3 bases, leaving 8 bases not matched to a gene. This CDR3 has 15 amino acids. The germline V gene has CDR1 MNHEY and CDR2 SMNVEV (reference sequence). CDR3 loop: CASRLAGNRVYEQYF. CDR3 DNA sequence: TGTGCCAGCAGACTAGCGGGAAATCGAGTCTACGAGCAGTACTTC.

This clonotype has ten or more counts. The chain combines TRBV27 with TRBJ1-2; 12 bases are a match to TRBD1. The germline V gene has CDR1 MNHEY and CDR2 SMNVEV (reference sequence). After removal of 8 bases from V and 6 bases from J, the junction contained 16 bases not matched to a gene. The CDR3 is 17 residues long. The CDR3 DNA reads TGTGCCAGCTACTACGAGGGACAGGGGGCCTCTTTCGATGGCTACACCTTC. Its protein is CASYYEGQGASFDGYTF.

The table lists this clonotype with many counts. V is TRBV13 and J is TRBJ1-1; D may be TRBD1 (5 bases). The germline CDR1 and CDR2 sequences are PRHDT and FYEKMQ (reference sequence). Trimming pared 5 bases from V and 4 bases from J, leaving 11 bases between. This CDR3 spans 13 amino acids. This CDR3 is CASSPSGVTEAFF. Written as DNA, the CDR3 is TGTGCCAGCAGCCCCTCGGGGGTCACTGAAGCTTTCTTT.

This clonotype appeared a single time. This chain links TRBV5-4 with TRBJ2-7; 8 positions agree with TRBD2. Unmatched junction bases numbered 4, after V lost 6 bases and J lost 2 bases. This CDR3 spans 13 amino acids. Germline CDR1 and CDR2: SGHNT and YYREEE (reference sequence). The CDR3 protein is CASTVGGAYEQYF. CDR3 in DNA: TGTGCCAGCACCGTCGGGGGGGCCTACGAGCAGTACTTC. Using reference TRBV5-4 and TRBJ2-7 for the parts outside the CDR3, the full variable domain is ETGVTQSPTHLIKTRGQQVTLRCSSQSGHNTVSWYQQALGQGPQFIFQYYREEENGRGNFPPRFSGLQFPNYSSELNVNALELDDSALYLCASTVGGAYEQYFGPGTRLTVT.

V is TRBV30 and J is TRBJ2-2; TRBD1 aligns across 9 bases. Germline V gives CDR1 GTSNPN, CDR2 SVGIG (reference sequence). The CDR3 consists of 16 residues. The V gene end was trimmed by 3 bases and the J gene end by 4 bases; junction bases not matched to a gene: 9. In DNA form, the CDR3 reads TGTGCCTGGAGGGCTTCGGGACAGGGACGCACCGGGGAGCTGTTTTTT. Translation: CAWRASGQGRTGELFF.

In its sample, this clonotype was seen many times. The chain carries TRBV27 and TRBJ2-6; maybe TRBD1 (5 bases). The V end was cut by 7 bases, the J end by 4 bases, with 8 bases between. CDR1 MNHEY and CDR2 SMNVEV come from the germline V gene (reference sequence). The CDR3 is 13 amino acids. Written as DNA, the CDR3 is TGTGCCAGCACCCCAGGGGGGGCCAACGTCCTGACTTTC. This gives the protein CASTPGGANVLTF.

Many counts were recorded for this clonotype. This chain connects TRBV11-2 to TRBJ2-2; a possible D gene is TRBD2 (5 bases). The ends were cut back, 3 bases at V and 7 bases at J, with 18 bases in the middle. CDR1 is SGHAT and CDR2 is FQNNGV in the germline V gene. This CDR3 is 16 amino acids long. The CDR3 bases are TGTGCCAGCAGCTTCGCATCCGGGATCTACAGCGGGGAGCTGTTTTTT. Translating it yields CASSFASGIYSGELFF.

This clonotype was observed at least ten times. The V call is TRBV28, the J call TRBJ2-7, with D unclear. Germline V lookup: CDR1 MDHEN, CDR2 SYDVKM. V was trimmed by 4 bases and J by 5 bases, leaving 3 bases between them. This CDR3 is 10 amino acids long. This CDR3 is CASSSHEQYF. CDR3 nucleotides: TGTGCCAGCAGTTCCCACGAGCAGTACTTC.

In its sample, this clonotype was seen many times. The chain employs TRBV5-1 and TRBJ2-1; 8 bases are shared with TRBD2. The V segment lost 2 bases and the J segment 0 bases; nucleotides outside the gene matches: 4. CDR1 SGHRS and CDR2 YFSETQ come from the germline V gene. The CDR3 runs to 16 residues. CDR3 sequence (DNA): TGCGCCAGCAGCTTTAGCGGGGAGAGCTCCTACAATGAGCAGTTCTTC. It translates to CASSFSGESSYNEQFF.

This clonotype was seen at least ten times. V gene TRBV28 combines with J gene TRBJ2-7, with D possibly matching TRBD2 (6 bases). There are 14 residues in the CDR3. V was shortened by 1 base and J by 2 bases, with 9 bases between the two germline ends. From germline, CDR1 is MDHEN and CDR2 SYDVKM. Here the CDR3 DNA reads TGTGCCAGCAGTTTATCTAGCGTAACCTACGAGCAGTACTTC. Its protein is CASSLSSVTYEQYF. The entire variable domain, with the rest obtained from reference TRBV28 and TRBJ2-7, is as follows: DVKVTQSSRYLVKRTGEKVFLECVQDMDHENMFWYRQDPGLGLRLIYFSYDVKMKEKGDIPEGYSVSREKKERFSLILESASTNQTSMYLCASSLSSVTYEQYFGPGTRLTVT.

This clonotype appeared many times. CDR3 protein: CASSPPQFNTQYF. The CDR3 DNA reads TGTGCCAGCAGTCCCCCCCAGTTCAATACGCAGTATTTT. The rearrangement uses TRBV28 and TRBJ2-3; D is unresolved. The V gene lost 5 bases and the J gene lost 7 bases, with 13 bases spanning the gap. Germline assignment: CDR1 MDHEN and CDR2 SYDVKM. The CDR3 is made up of 13 amino acids.

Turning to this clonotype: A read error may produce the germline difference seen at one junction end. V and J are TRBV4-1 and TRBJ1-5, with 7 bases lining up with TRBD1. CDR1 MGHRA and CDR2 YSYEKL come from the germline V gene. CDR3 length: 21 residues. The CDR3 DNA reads TGCGCCAGCAGCCAAGATCTGTTTGACCGGGACAGCCTCTTTAGTAATCAGCACCAGCATTTT. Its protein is CASSQDLFDRDSLFSNQHQHF.

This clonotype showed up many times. The CDR3 nucleotides read TGCAGTGCCATAAGGATCGACACAGGTTACAATGAGCAGTTCTTC. Its protein product is CSAIRIDTGYNEQFF. The chain carries TRBV20-1 and TRBJ2-1; tentatively, D is TRBD1 (5 bases). Germline V CDR1 and CDR2: DFQATT, SNEGSKA (reference sequence). The CDR3 is 15 amino acids. V lost 6 bases and J lost 4, with 19 bases in between.

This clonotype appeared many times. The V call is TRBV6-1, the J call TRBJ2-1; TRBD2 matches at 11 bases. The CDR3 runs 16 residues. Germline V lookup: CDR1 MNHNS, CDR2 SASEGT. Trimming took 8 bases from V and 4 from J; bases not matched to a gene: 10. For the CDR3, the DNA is TGTGCCAGCTTCGGGACTAGCGGCTCAGCGTACAATGAGCAGTTCTTC. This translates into CASFGTSGSAYNEQFF.

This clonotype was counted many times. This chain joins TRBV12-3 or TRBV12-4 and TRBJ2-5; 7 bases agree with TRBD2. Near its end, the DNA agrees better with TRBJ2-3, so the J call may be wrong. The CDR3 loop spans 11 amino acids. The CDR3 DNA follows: TGTGCCAGCAGTTACGGGGGGACGCAGTATTTT. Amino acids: CASSYGGTQYF.

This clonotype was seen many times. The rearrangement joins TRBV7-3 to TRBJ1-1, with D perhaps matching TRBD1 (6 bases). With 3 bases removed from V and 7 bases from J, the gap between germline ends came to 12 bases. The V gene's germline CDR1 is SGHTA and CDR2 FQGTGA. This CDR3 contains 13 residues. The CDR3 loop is CASSFLTGSEAFF. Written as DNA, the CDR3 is TGTGCCAGCAGCTTCCTTACAGGGAGTGAAGCTTTCTTT.

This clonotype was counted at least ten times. CDR3 sequence: CASSLDGDSLTYEQYF. The CDR3 DNA reads TGTGCCAGCAGCTTAGATGGGGACAGTTTAACCTACGAGCAGTACTTC. The V call is TRBV7-6, the J call TRBJ2-7; 7 nucleotides agree with TRBD1. CDR1 and CDR2 from the germline V gene are SGHVS and FNYEAQ. The CDR3 spans 16 residues. Germline trimming cut 1 base from V and 2 bases from J; bases unmatched to any gene: 8.

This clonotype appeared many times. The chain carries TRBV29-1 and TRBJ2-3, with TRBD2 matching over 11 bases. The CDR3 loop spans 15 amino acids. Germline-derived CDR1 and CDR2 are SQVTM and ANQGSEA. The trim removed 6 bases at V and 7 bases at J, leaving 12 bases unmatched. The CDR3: CSVSPTSGTFNTQYF. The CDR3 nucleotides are TGCAGCGTCTCACCGACTAGCGGGACCTTTAATACGCAGTATTTT.